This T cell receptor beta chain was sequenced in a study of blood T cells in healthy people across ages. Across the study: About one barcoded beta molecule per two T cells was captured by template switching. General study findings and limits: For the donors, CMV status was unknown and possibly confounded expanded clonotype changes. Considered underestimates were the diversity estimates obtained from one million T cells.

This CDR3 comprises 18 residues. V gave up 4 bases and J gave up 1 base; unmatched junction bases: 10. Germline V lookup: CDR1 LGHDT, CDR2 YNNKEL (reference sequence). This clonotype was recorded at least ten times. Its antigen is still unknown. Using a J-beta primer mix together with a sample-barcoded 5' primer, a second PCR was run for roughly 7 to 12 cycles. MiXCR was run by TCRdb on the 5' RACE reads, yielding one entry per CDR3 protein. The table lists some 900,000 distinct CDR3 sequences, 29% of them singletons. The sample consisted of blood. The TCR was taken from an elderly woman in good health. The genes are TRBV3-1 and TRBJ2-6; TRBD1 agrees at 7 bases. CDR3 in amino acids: CASSLRQGSWSGANVLTF. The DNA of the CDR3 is TGTGCCAGCAGCCTCCGACAGGGTTCTTGGTCTGGGGCCAACGTCCTGACTTTC.